The sequence of this TCR beta chain was determined in a study of shared clonotypes between healthy human individuals. In the case of this clone: The antigen is not known.

Each subset's genomic DNA was shared equally among a number of immunoSEQ plates. The data were produced by immunoSEQ multiplex PCR, yet TCRdb's version contains in-frame clones alone and is incomplete. The sample yields about 2,200,000 clones, about 92% seen once. Naive CD8 cells lacked CD45RO, underwent positive selection for CCR7 and left out terminally differentiated effector memory CD45RA+ cells. V lost 0 bases and J lost 4; bases outside the gene matches: 5. The CDR3 contains 17 residues. Germline assignment: CDR1 LGHNA and CDR2 YNFKEQ. Findings and limits, study-wide: In contrast to clonotypes shared by all four donors, non-shared clonotypes had lower generation probabilities.

The chain is built from TRBV4-2 and TRBJ2-2; 10 positions match TRBD2. The source material was naive CD8+ T cells from PBMCs. This clonotype was sampled from a man younger than 30 in good health. Some clones in this sample may be carry-over from other donors' samples. CDR3 coding DNA: TGTGCCAGCAGCCAAGAGAAAGCGGGAGGGCCCACCGGGGAGCTGTTTTTT. Translation gives CASSQEKAGGPTGELFF.